The 8 T cell receptor beta chains below were found in one sample sequenced in a study of OX40 agonist ivuxolimab in advanced cancers. TCRdb's table, derived via immunoSEQ multiplex PCR, lists solely in-frame clones and lacks some. The sample includes over 95,000 clones, about 86% of them seen just once. The sample here was CD4+ or CD8+ T cells sorted from blood, taken in a trial of the OX40 agonist ivuxolimab. The source is an adult with an advanced solid tumor such as melanoma, head and neck, liver or kidney cancer.

The chain couples TRBV19 to TRBJ2-5; perhaps TRBD1 as D (5 bases). The CDR3 contains 15 residues. The ends were cut back, 3 bases at V and 0 bases at J, with 11 bases in the middle. Germline-derived CDR1 and CDR2 are LNHDA and SQIVND (reference sequence). For the CDR3, the DNA is TGTGCCAGTAGTATTGACAGAACCAACCAAGAGACCCAGTACTTC. Translating gives CASSIDRTNQETQYF.

The V and J genes are TRBV7-2 and TRBJ2-5; the match to TRBD2 covers 8 bases. Trimming took 3 bases from V and 5 from J; bases not matched to a gene: 11. There are 16 residues in the CDR3. The germline V gene encodes CDR1 SGHTA and CDR2 FQGNSA. Here the CDR3 reads CASSFGGRRGGETQYF. In nucleotides, the CDR3 is TGTGCCAGCAGCTTCGGCGGGAGGAGAGGAGGGGAGACCCAGTACTTC.

The rearrangement links TRBV28 to TRBJ1-5; unclear D gene. Germline V gene lookup returns CDR1 MDHEN and CDR2 SYDVKM. The CDR3 is 13 residues long. Trimming pared 10 bases from V and 5 bases from J, leaving 15 bases between. The CDR3 coding sequence is TGTGCCAACCTAGGGAGGTGGGATCAGCCCCAGCATTTT. Translated: CANLGRWDQPQHF.

V gene TRBV6-6 combines with J gene TRBJ1-6; D ambiguous. CDR1 is MNHNY, CDR2 SVGAGI, per germline (reference sequence). The germline V and J ends were trimmed by 5 bases and 5 bases, with 10 bases remaining between them. The CDR3 is 14 amino acids. The CDR3 region is CASSGMGNNSPLHF. The CDR3, as DNA: TGTGCCAGCAGTGGAATGGGAAATAATTCACCCCTCCACTTT.

The chain carries TRBV4-2 and TRBJ1-1; D gene uncertain. CDR1 is LGHNA, CDR2 YNFKEQ, per germline. Trimming removed 0 bases at V and 6 bases at J, with 11 bases between. This CDR3 comprises 14 residues. In DNA form, the CDR3 reads TGTGCCAGCAGCCAAGATGCGGTGGTAGCTGAAGCTTTCTTT. It encodes CASSQDAVVAEAFF.

This clone appeared a few times. This chain joins TRBV4-2 and TRBJ2-3; D is unresolved. CDR1 and CDR2 from the germline V gene are LGHNA and YNFKEQ. This CDR3 contains 15 residues. Trimming took off 3 bases at V and 1 base at J, with 11 bases between the two ends. CDR3 DNA sequence: TGTGCCAGCAGCCAGATATCGCAGGGCACAGATACGCAGTATTTT. Its translation: CASSQISQGTDTQYF.

This sequence joins TRBV4-3 and TRBJ2-5, with D unclear. With the DNA end fitting TRBJ2-7 better, the J assignment may be wrong. CDR1 and CDR2 from the germline V gene are LGHNA and YSLEER. This CDR3 has 15 amino acids. DNA for the CDR3: TGCGCCAGCAGCCAAGGGGTCAGGCAAACCTACGAGCAGTACTTC. This translates into CASSQGVRQTYEQYF.

This clone came up a few times. V usage is TRBV2 and J usage is TRBJ2-2; D perhaps matches TRBD2 (5 bases). The CDR3 contains 15 residues. Germline assignment: CDR1 SNHLY and CDR2 FYNNEI. Between the trimmed V and J ends, which lost 2 bases and 5 bases, there was a span of 12 bases. CDR3 in amino acids: CASSERLAETGELFF. CDR3 nucleotides: TGTGCCAGCAGTGAAAGGCTAGCCGAGACCGGGGAGCTGTTTTTT.